A selection of T cell receptor beta chains follows, all from one sample in a study of shared clonotypes between healthy human individuals. Only in-frame clones appear in the TCRdb table, and some are missing; sequencing was by immunoSEQ multiplex PCR. The sample contains under 1,900,000 clones, 98% of which appear only once. Sequencing was performed on naive CD4+ T cells sorted from blood. The receptors come from a man aged 30-40 years in good health. Each CDR3 is given with its conserved first and last residue. Fields, in order: V gene, clone size, CDR3 length, J gene, D gene, CDR3 protein, CDR3 DNA. A D gene is named only where the DNA matches it firmly. Expanded clones are given a class, and other clones once, few, many or no size at all.

V gene: TRBV6-5
clone size: -
CDR3 length: 14
J gene: TRBJ1-4
D gene: -
CDR3 protein: CASSRRRSDEKLFF
CDR3 DNA: TGTGCCAGCAGTCGAAGAAGGTCCGATGAAAAACTGTTTTTT

V gene: TRBV28
clone size: -
CDR3 length: 14
J gene: TRBJ2-1
D gene: -
CDR3 protein: CATRTGIRYNEQFF
CDR3 DNA: TGTGCCACCAGAACAGGGATAAGGTACAATGAGCAGTTCTTC

V gene: TRBV10-3
clone size: -
CDR3 length: 15
J gene: TRBJ2-6
D gene: -
CDR3 protein: CAIGLANSGANVLTF
CDR3 DNA: TGTGCCATCGGTCTGGCTAACTCTGGGGCCAACGTCCTGACTTTC

V gene: TRBV18
clone size: few
CDR3 length: 13
J gene: TRBJ1-5
D gene: -
CDR3 protein: CASSPLKSQPQHF
CDR3 DNA: TGTGCCAGCTCACCTTTAAAGAGCCAGCCCCAGCATTTT

V gene: TRBV19
clone size: -
CDR3 length: 15
J gene: TRBJ2-7
D gene: TRBD2
CDR3 protein: CASSILSGRGGEQYF
CDR3 DNA: TGTGCCAGTAGTATACTTAGCGGGAGAGGAGGCGAGCAGTACTTC

V gene: TRBV7-9
clone size: -
CDR3 length: 18
J gene: TRBJ2-1
D gene: TRBD1
CDR3 protein: CASSALVPGQGKYNEQFF
CDR3 DNA: TGTGCCAGCAGCGCCCTAGTCCCGGGACAGGGAAAGTACAATGAGCAGTTCTTC

V gene: TRBV7-8
clone size: -
CDR3 length: 15
J gene: TRBJ2-7
D gene: TRBD2
CDR3 protein: CASSLVSSGSFEQYF
CDR3 DNA: TGTGCCAGCAGCTTAGTTTCTAGCGGGAGTTTCGAGCAGTACTTC

V gene: TRBV5-3
clone size: -
CDR3 length: 17
J gene: TRBJ2-7
D gene: TRBD2
CDR3 protein: CARSLRWLAGGSYEQYF
CDR3 DNA: TGTGCCAGAAGCTTGAGGTGGCTAGCGGGGGGCTCCTACGAGCAGTACTTC

V gene: TRBV27
clone size: -
CDR3 length: 16
J gene: TRBJ1-1
D gene: -
CDR3 protein: CASSLSPGLRNTEAFF
CDR3 DNA: TGTGCCAGCAGTTTATCTCCTGGACTCCGGAACACTGAAGCTTTCTTT

V gene: TRBV15
clone size: -
CDR3 length: 16
J gene: TRBJ2-5
D gene: -
CDR3 protein: CATSRDLGQYQETQYF
CDR3 DNA: TGTGCCACCAGCAGAGATCTGGGCCAGTACCAAGAGACCCAGTACTTC

V gene: TRBV6-6
clone size: -
CDR3 length: 11
J gene: TRBJ2-7
D gene: -
CDR3 protein: CASRNPGQKYF
CDR3 DNA: TGTGCCAGCAGAAACCCGGGACAAAAGTACTTC

V gene: TRBV7-6
clone size: -
CDR3 length: 12
J gene: TRBJ2-7
D gene: TRBD2
CDR3 protein: CASSGGGYEQYF
CDR3 DNA: TGTGCCAGCTCTGGGGGGGGCTACGAGCAGTACTTC

V gene: TRBV5-1
clone size: -
CDR3 length: 15
J gene: TRBJ2-5
D gene: TRBD1
CDR3 protein: CASKDQGASQETQYF
CDR3 DNA: TGCGCCAGCAAGGACCAGGGGGCATCCCAAGAGACCCAGTACTTC

V gene: TRBV18
clone size: -
CDR3 length: 14
J gene: TRBJ2-3
D gene: TRBD2
CDR3 protein: CASSPLAETDTQYF
CDR3 DNA: TGTGCCAGCTCACCTCTAGCGGAAACAGATACGCAGTATTTT

V gene: TRBV28
clone size: -
CDR3 length: 15
J gene: TRBJ1-2
D gene: -
CDR3 protein: CASSRPGQGDYGYTF
CDR3 DNA: TGTGCCAGCAGTAGGCCGGGACAAGGAGACTATGGCTACACCTTC

V gene: TRBV30
clone size: -
CDR3 length: 14
J gene: TRBJ2-4
D gene: TRBD1
CDR3 protein: CAWSTWGQGSIQYF
CDR3 DNA: TGTGCCTGGAGTACCTGGGGACAGGGGAGCATTCAGTACTTC

V gene: TRBV7-2
clone size: -
CDR3 length: 16
J gene: TRBJ2-1
D gene: TRBD2
CDR3 protein: CASSRTSGRLLNEQFF
CDR3 DNA: TGTGCCAGCAGCCGGACTAGCGGGAGACTTCTCAATGAGCAGTTCTTC

V gene: TRBV5-6
clone size: -
CDR3 length: 14
J gene: TRBJ2-7
D gene: TRBD1
CDR3 protein: CASSLQGASYEQYF
CDR3 DNA: TGTGCCAGCAGCTTACAGGGGGCCTCCTACGAGCAGTACTTC

V gene: TRBV25-1
clone size: -
CDR3 length: 13
J gene: TRBJ1-2
D gene: -
CDR3 protein: CASSEEGWYGYTF
CDR3 DNA: TGTGCCAGCAGTGAAGAGGGGTGGTATGGCTACACCTTC

V gene: TRBV11-2
clone size: -
CDR3 length: 14
J gene: TRBJ2-1
D gene: TRBD1
CDR3 protein: CASSWGTGNDEQFF
CDR3 DNA: TGTGCCAGCAGCTGGGGGACAGGGAACGATGAGCAGTTCTTC

V gene: TRBV2
clone size: -
CDR3 length: 14
J gene: TRBJ1-4
D gene: TRBD1
CDR3 protein: CASSPDRGNEKLFF
CDR3 DNA: TGTGCCAGCAGTCCGGACAGGGGTAATGAAAAACTGTTTTTT

V gene: TRBV7-2
clone size: -
CDR3 length: 16
J gene: TRBJ1-5
D gene: -
CDR3 protein: CASSLPGEASNQPQHF
CDR3 DNA: TGTGCCAGCAGCTTACCAGGGGAGGCTAGCAATCAGCCCCAGCATTTT

V gene: TRBV2
clone size: -
CDR3 length: 15
J gene: TRBJ2-1
D gene: -
CDR3 protein: CASRMGEGGYNEQFF
CDR3 DNA: TGTGCCAGCAGGATGGGAGAGGGGGGGTACAATGAGCAGTTCTTC

V gene: TRBV10-3
clone size: -
CDR3 length: 14
J gene: TRBJ1-3
D gene: -
CDR3 protein: CATGVRGSGNTIYF
CDR3 DNA: TGTGCCACGGGGGTCCGGGGCTCTGGAAACACCATATATTTT

V gene: TRBV5-1
clone size: -
CDR3 length: 14
J gene: TRBJ2-5
D gene: -
CDR3 protein: CASSLQGREETQYF
CDR3 DNA: TGCGCCAGCAGCCTTCAGGGAAGGGAAGAGACCCAGTACTTC

V gene: TRBV7-3
clone size: -
CDR3 length: 16
J gene: TRBJ2-5
D gene: -
CDR3 protein: CASSLRASNLQETQYF
CDR3 DNA: TGTGCCAGCAGCTTACGGGCTAGCAACCTTCAAGAGACCCAGTACTTC

V gene: TRBV27
clone size: -
CDR3 length: 15
J gene: TRBJ1-5
D gene: TRBD1
CDR3 protein: CASSARQGLGQPQHF
CDR3 DNA: TGTGCCAGCAGTGCGCGACAGGGGCTAGGGCAGCCCCAGCATTTT

V gene: TRBV11-2
clone size: -
CDR3 length: 16
J gene: TRBJ2-7
D gene: TRBD2
CDR3 protein: CASSSVTGGWSYEQYF
CDR3 DNA: TGTGCCAGCAGCTCCGTGACGGGAGGGTGGTCCTACGAGCAGTACTTC

V gene: TRBV6-1
clone size: -
CDR3 length: 14
J gene: TRBJ2-1
D gene: TRBD1
CDR3 protein: CASMRDRGFNEQFF
CDR3 DNA: TGTGCCAGCATGAGGGACAGGGGATTCAATGAGCAGTTCTTC

V gene: TRBV27
clone size: once
CDR3 length: 15
J gene: TRBJ2-1
D gene: -
CDR3 protein: CASSFLSRTYNEQFF
CDR3 DNA: TGTGCCAGCAGTTTTCTCAGTCGGACCTACAATGAGCAGTTCTTC

V gene: TRBV6-5
clone size: -
CDR3 length: 14
J gene: TRBJ2-3
D gene: -
CDR3 protein: CASSLGGSPDTQYF
CDR3 DNA: TGTGCCAGCAGCCTGGGGGGATCCCCAGATACGCAGTATTTT

V gene: TRBV14
clone size: -
CDR3 length: 14
J gene: TRBJ2-1
D gene: -
CDR3 protein: CASSPDLGGVEQFF
CDR3 DNA: TGTGCCAGCAGCCCGGACCTAGGGGGGGTTGAGCAGTTCTTC

V gene: TRBV11-2
clone size: -
CDR3 length: 14
J gene: TRBJ2-7
D gene: -
CDR3 protein: CASSLGRGGYEQYF
CDR3 DNA: TGTGCCAGCAGCTTAGGCAGGGGTGGGTACGAGCAGTACTTC

V gene: TRBV6-5
clone size: -
CDR3 length: 15
J gene: TRBJ1-1
D gene: TRBD1
CDR3 protein: CASSPRDRLNTEAFF
CDR3 DNA: TGTGCCAGCAGTCCCCGGGACAGGCTGAACACTGAAGCTTTCTTT

V gene: TRBV5-4
clone size: -
CDR3 length: 14
J gene: TRBJ2-3
D gene: -
CDR3 protein: CASSLEGPTDTQYF
CDR3 DNA: TGTGCCAGCAGCTTAGAAGGACCCACAGATACGCAGTATTTT

V gene: TRBV18
clone size: -
CDR3 length: 16
J gene: TRBJ2-7
D gene: -
CDR3 protein: CASSPSYDTTTYEQYF
CDR3 DNA: TGTGCCAGCTCACCATCTTACGACACCACGACCTACGAGCAGTACTTC

V gene: TRBV13
clone size: -
CDR3 length: 14
J gene: TRBJ2-3
D gene: TRBD1
CDR3 protein: CASSQDRGRYTQYF
CDR3 DNA: TGTGCCAGCAGCCAGGACAGGGGTCGGTATACGCAGTATTTT

V gene: TRBV28
clone size: -
CDR3 length: 16
J gene: TRBJ2-1
D gene: TRBD2
CDR3 protein: CASSHWTSGSYNEQFF
CDR3 DNA: TGTGCCAGCAGCCATTGGACTAGCGGGAGCTACAATGAGCAGTTCTTC

V gene: TRBV6-1
clone size: -
CDR3 length: 15
J gene: TRBJ2-2
D gene: -
CDR3 protein: CASRSWGPDTGELFF
CDR3 DNA: TGTGCCAGCAGGTCTTGGGGCCCCGACACCGGGGAGCTGTTTTTT

V gene: TRBV28
clone size: -
CDR3 length: 12
J gene: TRBJ2-7
D gene: -
CDR3 protein: CASKGGKYEQYF
CDR3 DNA: TGTGCCAGCAAGGGCGGGAAGTACGAGCAGTACTTC

V gene: TRBV5-4
clone size: -
CDR3 length: 16
J gene: TRBJ1-3
D gene: -
CDR3 protein: CASSPALRDSGNTIYF
CDR3 DNA: TGTGCCAGCAGCCCAGCTTTGAGAGACTCTGGAAACACCATATATTTT

V gene: TRBV5-4
clone size: -
CDR3 length: 15
J gene: TRBJ2-5
D gene: TRBD1
CDR3 protein: CASSSSPGTEETQYF
CDR3 DNA: TGTGCCAGCAGCTCATCACCTGGGACAGAAGAGACCCAGTACTTC

V gene: TRBV27
clone size: -
CDR3 length: 16
J gene: TRBJ2-2
D gene: -
CDR3 protein: CASIPGGWRNTGELFF
CDR3 DNA: TGTGCCAGCATCCCCGGGGGCTGGCGGAACACCGGGGAGCTGTTTTTT

V gene: TRBV10-3
clone size: -
CDR3 length: 16
J gene: TRBJ2-1
D gene: TRBD2
CDR3 protein: CAISEATGTSFNEQFF
CDR3 DNA: TGTGCCATCAGTGAGGCAACCGGGACTAGCTTTAATGAGCAGTTCTTC